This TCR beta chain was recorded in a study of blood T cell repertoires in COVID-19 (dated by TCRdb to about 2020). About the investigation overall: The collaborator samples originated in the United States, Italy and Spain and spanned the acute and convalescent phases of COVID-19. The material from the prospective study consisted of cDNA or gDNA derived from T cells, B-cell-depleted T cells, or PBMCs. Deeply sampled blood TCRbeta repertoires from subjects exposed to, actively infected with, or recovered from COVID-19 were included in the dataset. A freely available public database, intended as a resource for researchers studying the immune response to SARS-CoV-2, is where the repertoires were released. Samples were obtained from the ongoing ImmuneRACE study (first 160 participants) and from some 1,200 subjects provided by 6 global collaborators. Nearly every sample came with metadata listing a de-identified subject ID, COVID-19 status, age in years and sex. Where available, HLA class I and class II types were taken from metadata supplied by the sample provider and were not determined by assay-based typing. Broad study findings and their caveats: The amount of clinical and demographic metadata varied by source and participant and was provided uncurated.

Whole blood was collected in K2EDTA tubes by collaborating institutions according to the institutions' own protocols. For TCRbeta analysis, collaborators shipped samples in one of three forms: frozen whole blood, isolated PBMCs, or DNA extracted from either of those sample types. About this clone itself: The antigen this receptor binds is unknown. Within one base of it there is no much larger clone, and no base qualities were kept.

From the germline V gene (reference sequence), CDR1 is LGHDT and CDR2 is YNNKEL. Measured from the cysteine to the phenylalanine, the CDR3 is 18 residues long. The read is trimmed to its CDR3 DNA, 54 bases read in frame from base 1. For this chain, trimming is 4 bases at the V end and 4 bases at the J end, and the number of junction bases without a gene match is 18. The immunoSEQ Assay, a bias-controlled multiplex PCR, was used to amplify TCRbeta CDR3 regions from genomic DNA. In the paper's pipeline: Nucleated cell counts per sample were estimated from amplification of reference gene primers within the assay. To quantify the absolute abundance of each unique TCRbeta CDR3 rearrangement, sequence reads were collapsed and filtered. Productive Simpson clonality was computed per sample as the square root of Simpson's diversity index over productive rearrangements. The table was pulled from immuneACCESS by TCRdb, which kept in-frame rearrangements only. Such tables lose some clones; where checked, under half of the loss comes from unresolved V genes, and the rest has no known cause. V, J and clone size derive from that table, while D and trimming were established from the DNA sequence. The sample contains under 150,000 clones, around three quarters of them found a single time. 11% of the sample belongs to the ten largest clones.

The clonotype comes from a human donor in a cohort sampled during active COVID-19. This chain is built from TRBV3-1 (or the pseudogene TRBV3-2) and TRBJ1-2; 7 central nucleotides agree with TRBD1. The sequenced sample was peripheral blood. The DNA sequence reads TGTGCCAGCAGCCGCGAGGTCGGGACAGTGGGCTTGGGCTATGGCTACACCTTC. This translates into CASSREVGTVGLGYGYTF.